These 24 T cell receptor beta chains originate from one sample sequenced in a study of blood T cell repertoires in COVID-19. Some clones are missing from TCRdb's copy, which holds only in-frame ones; the method was immunoSEQ multiplex PCR. The table has 220,000 or so clones, about 85% seen once; the top ten hold roughly a tenth. Source material: peripheral blood. The receptors come from a woman aged 50 to 60 with COVID-19, enrolled during active disease.

This clone has just a few counts. The V and J genes are TRBV6-6 and TRBJ1-3; D may be TRBD1 (5 bases). CDR3 size: 14 residues. Trimming cost V 6 bases and J 4 bases, with 13 bases left between them. The germline V gene encodes CDR1 MNHNY and CDR2 SVGAGI (reference sequence). CDR3 sequence: CASSNGGNGNTIYF. Here the CDR3 DNA reads TGTGCCAGCAGCAACGGGGGAAACGGAAACACCATATATTTT.

DNA of the CDR3: TGTGCCAGCTCACCTACCAAACTAGCGGGGGTCTCCTACGAGCAGTACGTC. It codes for CASSPTKLAGVSYEQYV. This sequence joins TRBV18 and TRBJ2-7; TRBD2 matches at 11 bases. V gave up 3 bases and J gave up 0 bases; unmatched junction bases: 7. CDR1 KGHSH and CDR2 LQKENI come from the germline V gene. This CDR3 has 17 residues.

The chain couples TRBV6-5 to TRBJ2-7; 10 bases agree with TRBD2. Trimming cost V 6 bases and J 2 bases; bases outside gene matches: 4. The germline CDR1 and CDR2 sequences are MNHEY and SVGAGI. The CDR3 covers 14 residues. The CDR3 nucleotides read TGTGCCAGCAGCTCGGGACTAGCGACCTACGAGCAGTACTTC. Translated: CASSSGLATYEQYF.

V usage is TRBV6-1 and J usage is TRBJ2-1; 8 positions match TRBD2. The germline CDR1 and CDR2 sequences are MNHNS and SASEGT. V lost 2 bases and J lost 5; bases outside the gene matches: 2. The CDR3 totals 14 residues. The CDR3 loop reads CASSESGGNNEQFF. CDR3 in DNA: TGTGCCAGCAGTGAAAGCGGGGGAAACAATGAGCAGTTCTTC.

The genes are TRBV3-1 (or the pseudogene TRBV3-2) and TRBJ2-3, with a weak D call TRBD2 (7 bases). The CDR3 spans 15 residues. Germline values: CDR1 LGHDT, CDR2 YNNKEL (reference sequence). V was pared by 0 bases and J by 5 bases, with 12 bases between. CDR3 DNA sequence: TGTGCCAGCAGCCAAGAAGGCGGGGGCAAAGATACGCAGTATTTT. The encoded protein is CASSQEGGGKDTQYF.

On this clone itself: Within the sample, other DNA sequences also encode this same CDR3. The gene calls are TRBV9 and TRBJ1-1; the match to TRBD1 covers 7 bases. With V trimmed by 0 bases and J by 0 bases, 2 bases remained unmatched. The CDR3 covers 15 residues. CDR1 and CDR2 from the germline V gene are SGDLS and YYNGEE. CDR3 sequence reads: CASSVVGQLNTEAFF. As DNA, the CDR3 is TGTGCCAGCAGCGTAGTGGGACAGCTGAACACTGAAGCTTTCTTT. Variable domain in full (rest from reference TRBV9 and TRBJ1-1): DSGVTQTPKHLITATGQRVTLRCSPRSGDLSVYWYQQSLDQGLQFLIQYYNGEERAKGNILERFSAQQFPDLHSELNLSSLELGDSALYFCASSVVGQLNTEAFFGQGTRLTVV.

V and J are TRBV6-5 and TRBJ1-6; TRBD1 might be the D (5 bases). This CDR3 spans 14 amino acids. Germline V gene sequence: CDR1 MNHEY, CDR2 SVGAGI. V was trimmed by 7 bases and J by 7 bases, leaving 14 bases between them. The CDR3 here is CASTISSGNSPLHF. The CDR3 DNA is TGTGCCAGCACCATATCCTCAGGGAATTCACCCCTCCACTTT.

The chain couples TRBV9 to TRBJ1-5, with a possible D match to TRBD1 (5 bases). The CDR3 has 14 amino acids. The V gene lost 0 bases and the J gene lost 1 base, with 5 bases spanning the gap. The germline V gene encodes CDR1 SGDLS and CDR2 YYNGEE. The CDR3 nucleotides read TGTGCCAGCAGCGTAGGACAGAGCAATCAGCCCCAGCATTTT. Protein product: CASSVGQSNQPQHF. The full variable domain, with the rest looked up from reference TRBV9 and TRBJ1-5, is DSGVTQTPKHLITATGQRVTLRCSPRSGDLSVYWYQQSLDQGLQFLIQYYNGEERAKGNILERFSAQQFPDLHSELNLSSLELGDSALYFCASSVGQSNQPQHFGDGTRLSIL.

V gene TRBV19 combines with J gene TRBJ1-1; TRBD1 might be the D (6 bases). V lost 7 bases, J lost 5 bases, and 14 bases lay in between. Germline V gene lookup returns CDR1 LNHDA and CDR2 SQIVND (reference sequence). The CDR3 contains 13 residues. CDR3 region: CASTSFTGTEAFF. DNA of the CDR3: TGTGCCAGTACTTCATTTACAGGGACTGAAGCTTTCTTT.

The rearrangement uses TRBV2 and TRBJ1-4, with 7 bases matching TRBD1. The CDR3 totals 13 residues. Trimming at V came to 6 bases and at J to 6 bases, leaving 4 bases not matched to a gene. In germline, CDR1 is SNHLY, CDR2 FYNNEI. The CDR3 is CASRGTVYEKLFF. The CDR3 bases are TGTGCCAGCAGGGGGACAGTTTATGAAAAACTGTTTTTT.

This chain links TRBV27 with TRBJ1-2, with TRBD1 identical over 7 bases. Losses at the gene ends were 2 bases for V and 8 bases for J; bases not matched to a gene: 5. Per germline, CDR1 MNHEY and CDR2 SMNVEV (reference sequence). This CDR3 has 13 amino acids. The CDR3 sequence is CASSLTGVGGYTF. The CDR3 bases are TGTGCCAGCAGTTTAACAGGGGTGGGAGGCTACACCTTC.

The count of this clone is one. The chain combines TRBV29-1 with TRBJ2-5; D not certain. V dropped 5 bases and J dropped 3 bases, with 7 bases sitting between them. The CDR3 is 11 residues long. The V gene's germline CDR1 is SQVTM and CDR2 ANQGSEA. The CDR3 DNA is TGCAGCGTTTCCCGGGAAGAGACCCAGTACTTC. Amino acid sequence: CSVSREETQYF.

CDR3 nucleotides: TGTGCCAGCGGGATCCTAGCGGGGACCTACAATGAGCAGTTCTTC. Amino acid sequence: CASGILAGTYNEQFF. The rearrangement joins TRBV5-6 to TRBJ2-1; 9 positions match TRBD2. The germline V gene encodes CDR1 SGHDT and CDR2 YYEEEE. The CDR3 loop spans 15 amino acids. Trimming at V came to 7 bases and at J to 2 bases, leaving 7 bases not matched to a gene.

The J gene is TRBJ1-2, the V gene TRBV30; D ambiguous. Germline CDR1 GTSNPN, CDR2 SVGIG (reference sequence). This CDR3 is built from 14 residues. With 1 base removed from V and 8 bases from J, the gap between germline ends came to 17 bases. CDR3 loop: CAWSEVVPGEGYTF. The CDR3 DNA follows: TGTGCCTGGAGTGAGGTGGTCCCCGGGGAGGGCTACACCTTC.

This rearrangement joins TRBV5-6 to TRBJ2-3; 8 bases are shared with TRBD2. The CDR3 runs 17 residues. Germline trimming cut 0 bases from V and 2 bases from J; bases unmatched to any gene: 8. The germline V gene has CDR1 SGHDT and CDR2 YYEEEE. CDR3 region: CASSLASAGGFTDTQYF. CDR3 coding DNA: TGTGCCAGCAGCTTGGCTTCGGCGGGGGGATTCACAGATACGCAGTATTTT.

The chain has TRBV9 and TRBJ1-1; TRBD1 aligns across 7 bases. The CDR3 runs to 17 residues. With 0 bases clipped from V and 5 bases from J, the junction kept 13 bases outside the gene matches. The V gene's germline CDR1 is SGDLS and CDR2 YYNGEE. CDR3 region: CASSVEGEGAIGTEAFF. The CDR3 nucleotides are TGTGCCAGCAGCGTAGAAGGAGAGGGGGCAATTGGGACTGAAGCTTTCTTT.

This clone was seen a single time. In nucleotides, the CDR3 is TGTGCCAGCAGTAAACTGCTAGCCAAAAACATTCAGTACTTC. Amino acid sequence: CASSKLLAKNIQYF. The chain links TRBV27 to TRBJ2-4; D is unresolved. The CDR3 has 14 residues. Germline CDR1 MNHEY, CDR2 SMNVEV (reference sequence). Trimming pared 5 bases from V and 0 bases from J, leaving 8 bases between.

This rearrangement joins TRBV7-2 to TRBJ2-3; D not certain. V was trimmed by 1 base and J by 4 bases, leaving 9 bases between them. CDR1 and CDR2 (germline): SGHTA, FQGNSA. CDR3 length: 14 amino acids. CDR3: CASSLGEVADTQYF. The CDR3 nucleotides are TGTGCCAGCAGCTTAGGAGAAGTTGCAGATACGCAGTATTTT.

The table lists this clone with a count of one. The chain recombines TRBV30 with TRBJ1-6; no definite D call. The CDR3 length is 13 residues. Germline values: CDR1 GTSNPN, CDR2 SVGIG (reference sequence). The V end lost 0 bases, the J end lost 5 bases, and 5 bases lay between the germline ends. CDR3 sequence: CAWSVGNNSPLHF. The CDR3 DNA reads as TGTGCCTGGAGTGTCGGTAATAATTCACCCCTCCACTTT.

This rearrangement joins TRBV4-1 to TRBJ1-5, with 8 bases matching TRBD1. Germline loops: CDR1 MGHRA, CDR2 YSYEKL. The V gene end was trimmed by 4 bases and the J gene end by 10 bases; junction bases not matched to a gene: 12. This CDR3 spans 15 amino acids. Here the CDR3 DNA reads TGCGCCAGCAGCCCCCTAATGGACAGGGTCGGTCCCCAGCATTTT. Translated: CASSPLMDRVGPQHF.

The chain links TRBV5-1 to TRBJ2-1; a possible D gene is TRBD1 (7 bases). The CDR3 runs 13 residues. V lost 2 bases and J lost 10, with 13 bases in between. From germline, CDR1 is SGHRS and CDR2 YFSETQ. CDR3 sequence (DNA): TGCGCCAGCAGCTTTGAGGGGGCGGGAGAGCAGTTCTTC. Translated, it gives CASSFEGAGEQFF.

This chain joins TRBV5-4 and TRBJ2-1; 10 bases are shared with TRBD2. This CDR3 is 15 amino acids long. CDR1 is SGHNT and CDR2 is YYREEE in the germline V gene (reference sequence). The ends lost 3 bases at V and 5 bases at J; junction bases unmatched: 5. The CDR3 region has the DNA TGTGCCAGCAGCTCGATAGCGGGGGGCGACAATGAGCAGTTCTTC. Translated: CASSSIAGGDNEQFF.

The genes are TRBV10-1 and TRBJ2-1; tentatively, D is TRBD2 (7 bases). Germline CDR1 WNHNN, CDR2 SYGVQD (reference sequence). CDR3 length equals 14 residues. V was pared by 2 bases and J by 5 bases, with 10 bases between. The CDR3 nucleotides read TGCGCCAGCAGTGAGCGGGGGGCCGACAATGAGCAGTTCTTC. This translates into CASSERGADNEQFF.

The chain carries TRBV10-2 and TRBJ2-1; 14 bases map to TRBD2. CDR3 length: 16 amino acids. Germline V gene data show CDR1 as WSHSY and CDR2 as SAAADI. Losses at the gene ends were 6 bases for V and 7 bases for J; bases not matched to a gene: 8. The CDR3: CASSPGGLAGANEQFF. CDR3 in DNA: TGCGCCAGCAGCCCAGGGGGACTAGCGGGGGCGAATGAGCAGTTCTTC.